Listed here are 15 T cell receptor beta chains from one sample, sequenced in a study of CD8 T cells in Susac syndrome. Random hexamers served to reverse transcribe about 0.5 to 1 ug RNA. TCRdb analysed the immunoSEQ multiplex PCR reads with MiXCR anew, one entry per CDR3 protein. The sample holds about 300,000 distinct CDR3 sequences, about 88% seen once. The source material was CD8+ T cells from PBMCs. The receptor source for this set is a human donor with multiple sclerosis.

The chain recombines TRBV7-9 with TRBJ2-1, with TRBD2 identical over 9 bases. Losses at the gene ends were 4 bases for V and 1 base for J; bases not matched to a gene: 14. CDR1 is SEHNR, CDR2 FQNEAQ, per germline (reference sequence). This CDR3 contains 19 residues. In DNA form, the CDR3 reads TGTGCCAGCAGCTCCCCCCACACAACTAGCGGGTTGTCCTACAATGAGCAGTTCTTC. Protein: CASSSPHTTSGLSYNEQFF. The full variable domain, in which reference TRBV7-9 and TRBJ2-1 provide the parts outside the CDR3, is DTGVSQNPRHKITKRGQNVTFRCDPISEHNRLYWYRQTLGQGPEFLTYFQNEAQLEKSRLLSDRFSAERPKGSFSTLEIQRTEQGDSAMYLCASSSPHTTSGLSYNEQFFGPGTRLTVL.

A few counts support this clonotype. The rearrangement uses TRBV13 and TRBJ2-7; D might be TRBD2 (6 bases). Between the trimmed V and J ends, which lost 8 bases and 0 bases, there was a span of 17 bases. This CDR3 has 15 residues. Germline V gene data show CDR1 as PRHDT and CDR2 as FYEKMQ (reference sequence). The CDR3 protein is CASSSGGTSSYEQYF. CDR3 coding DNA: TGTGCCAGCTCCTCCGGCGGGACGAGCTCCTACGAGCAGTACTTC. Variable domain in full (rest from reference TRBV13 and TRBJ2-7): AAGVIQSPRHLIKEKRETATLKCYPIPRHDTVYWYQQGPGQDPQFLISFYEKMQSDKGSIPDRFSAQQFSDYHSELNMSSLELGDSALYFCASSSGGTSSYEQYFGPGTRLTVT.

The J gene is TRBJ2-1, the V gene TRBV12-3 or TRBV12-4, with D possibly being TRBD1 (6 bases). V shed 3 bases and J shed 11 bases, with 14 bases lying between them. This CDR3 has 13 residues. CDR3 coding DNA: TGTGCCAGCAGTTTCTTTTCAACAGGGAAGCAGTTCTTC. Encoded protein: CASSFFSTGKQFF.

The chain has TRBV7-9 and TRBJ2-2, with 9 bases aligning to TRBD2. Germline lookup yields CDR1 SEHNR and CDR2 FQNEAQ (reference sequence). Trimming removed 0 bases from V and 1 base from J; junction bases left unmatched: 6. The CDR3 sequence is 18 residues long. CDR3 coding DNA: TGTGCCAGCAGCTTAGCTTCCGGGACTAGCAAGAACACCGGGGAGCTGTTTTTT. Amino acid sequence: CASSLASGTSKNTGELFF.

V usage is TRBV25-1 and J usage is TRBJ2-1; 8 nucleotides match TRBD2. Germline-derived CDR1 and CDR2 are MGHDK and SYGVNS. The CDR3 is made up of 16 amino acids. Losses at the gene ends were 7 bases for V and 3 bases for J; bases not matched to a gene: 11. This CDR3 is CASMPPTSGYYNEQFF. CDR3 DNA: TGTGCCAGCATGCCCCCAACTAGCGGATACTACAATGAGCAGTTCTTC.

The V and J genes are TRBV7-2 and TRBJ2-1, with 9 bases aligning to TRBD2. The CDR3 consists of 18 residues. Looked up from germline, CDR1 is SGHTA and CDR2 is FQGNSA. J gave up 0 bases and V 5 bases, and 11 bases lay outside the gene matches. The chain's CDR3 is CASSPHGGSGSSYNEQFF. The CDR3 bases are TGTGCCAGCAGCCCGCATGGGGGTAGCGGGAGCTCCTACAATGAGCAGTTCTTC. Filled out from reference TRBV7-2 and TRBJ2-1, the complete variable domain reads GAGVSQSPSNKVTEKGKDVELRCDPISGHTALYWYRQSLGQGLEFLIYFQGNSAPDKSGLPSDRFSAERTGGSVSTLTIQRTQQEDSAVYLCASSPHGGSGSSYNEQFFGPGTRLTVL.

The chain employs TRBV7-8 and TRBJ1-5; D uncertain. This CDR3 contains 15 residues. Trimming left V 8 bases short and J 7 bases short, with 21 bases between. In germline, CDR1 is SGHVS, CDR2 FQNEAQ. CDR3 in DNA: TGTGCCAGCGCACCCGTGGGTGGCCGAGGGCAGCCCCAGCATTTT. Protein sequence: CASAPVGGRGQPQHF.

The chain has TRBV6-2 or TRBV6-3 and TRBJ2-2; 7 nucleotides line up with TRBD1. J lost 8 bases, V lost 6 bases, and 6 bases had no gene match. The CDR3 has 13 amino acids. Germline V gives CDR1 MNHEY, CDR2 SVGEGT. This CDR3 is CASSVQGLGELFF. The CDR3 DNA is TGTGCCAGCAGCGTACAGGGGTTGGGGGAGCTGTTTTTT.

The chain recombines TRBV20-1 with TRBJ2-1, with 8 bases matching TRBD2. The CDR3 is 16 residues long. CDR1 and CDR2 from the germline V gene are DFQATT and SNEGSKA (reference sequence). V trimming: 3 bases; J trimming: 0 bases; junction bases outside the gene matches: 7. In DNA form, the CDR3 reads TGCAGTGCTAGGGACGGGAGGGCCGTCTCCTACAATGAGCAGTTCTTC. It translates to CSARDGRAVSYNEQFF.

This clonotype was seen only a few times. The V call is TRBV9, the J call TRBJ2-7; D gene ambiguous. Looked up from germline, CDR1 is SGDLS and CDR2 is YYNGEE. The V end was cut by 0 bases, the J end by 0 bases, with 10 bases between. This CDR3 contains 15 residues. The DNA of the CDR3 is TGTGCCAGCAGCGTAGGTGGCGGTATCTCCTACGAGCAGTACTTC. Amino acid sequence: CASSVGGGISYEQYF.

The chain couples TRBV4-3 to TRBJ2-1; no definite D call. Germline loops: CDR1 LGHNA, CDR2 YSLEER. V lost 0 bases and J 6 bases, leaving 12 bases between the germline ends. The CDR3 contains 15 residues. CDR3 region: CASSQEEGSSNEQFF. The CDR3 bases are TGCGCCAGCAGCCAAGAGGAAGGGTCTAGCAATGAGCAGTTCTTC.

The gene calls are TRBV12-3 or TRBV12-4 and TRBJ1-1, with no clear D. The V gene lost 7 bases and the J gene lost 0 bases, with 12 bases spanning the gap. The CDR3 runs to 14 residues. CDR3 residues: CASTAGTLNTEAFF. CDR3 nucleotide sequence: TGTGCCAGCACCGCAGGCACCCTGAACACTGAAGCTTTCTTT.

The rearrangement links TRBV19 to TRBJ2-7; TRBD1 matches at 7 bases. CDR3 size: 14 residues. Germline CDR1 and CDR2: LNHDA and SQIVND (reference sequence). V was clipped by 3 bases and J by 2 bases; unmatched bases: 4. The CDR3 DNA sequence: TGTGCCAGTAGTATCCGGGACAGCGCCTACGAGCAGTACTTC. Translating gives CASSIRDSAYEQYF.

This chain connects TRBV14 to TRBJ2-5, with 15 bases lining up with TRBD2. This CDR3 region has 17 residues. The germline CDR1 and CDR2 sequences are SGHDN and FVKESK. V dropped 4 bases and J dropped 5; count of bases not matched to a gene: 8. The CDR3 here is CASSRSGLAGGLETQYF. Here the CDR3 DNA reads TGTGCCAGCAGCCGATCCGGACTAGCGGGAGGGTTGGAGACCCAGTACTTC.

This sequence joins TRBV25-1 and TRBJ1-4; TRBD1 might be the D (5 bases). CDR1 is MGHDK and CDR2 is SYGVNS in the germline V gene. V shed 8 bases and J shed 4 bases, with 8 bases lying between them. The CDR3 runs to 12 residues. Written as DNA, the CDR3 is TGTGCCAGCGAGAGGGGTAATGAAAAACTGTTTTTT. As protein: CASERGNEKLFF.